The 15 T cell receptor beta chains below were found in one sample sequenced in a study of OX40 agonist ivuxolimab in advanced cancers. Only in-frame clones appear in the TCRdb table, and some are missing; sequencing was by immunoSEQ multiplex PCR. Here the sample spans roughly 70,000 clones, approximately 86% being singletons. Source: CD4+ or CD8+ T cells sorted from blood, taken in a trial of the OX40 agonist ivuxolimab. The receptors come from an adult with an advanced solid tumor such as melanoma, head and neck, liver or kidney cancer.

The V and J genes are TRBV28 and TRBJ1-4; tentative D call: TRBD1 (5 bases). V dropped 4 bases and J dropped 5 bases, with 17 bases sitting between them. The CDR3 totals 16 residues. Germline assignment: CDR1 MDHEN and CDR2 SYDVKM. CDR3 DNA sequence: TGTGCCAGCAGTTCTCTCGGGGCGAAGGTAAATGAAAAACTGTTTTTT. Protein sequence: CASSSLGAKVNEKLFF. Full variable domain (missing parts from reference TRBV28 and TRBJ1-4): DVKVTQSSRYLVKRTGEKVFLECVQDMDHENMFWYRQDPGLGLRLIYFSYDVKMKEKGDIPEGYSVSREKKERFSLILESASTNQTSMYLCASSSLGAKVNEKLFFGSGTQLSVL.

This chain joins TRBV11-2 and TRBJ1-2; D not resolved. CDR1 and CDR2 from the germline V gene are SGHAT and FQNNGV. The CDR3 runs 15 residues. Trimming cost V 5 bases and J 0 bases, with 13 bases left between them. In nucleotides, the CDR3 is TGTGCCAGCAGCCCCGAGGCGGGGACTAACTATGGCTACACCTTC. This gives the protein CASSPEAGTNYGYTF. The complete variable domain, with remaining parts taken from reference TRBV11-2 and TRBJ1-2, reads EAGVAQSPRYKIIEKRQSVAFWCNPISGHATLYWYQQILGQGPKLLIQFQNNGVVDDSQLPKDRFSAERLKGVDSTLKIQPAKLEDSAVYLCASSPEAGTNYGYTFGSGTRLTVV.

The J gene is TRBJ2-6, the V gene TRBV5-1; TRBD1 or TRBD2 may be the D gene (6 bases each). Trimming stripped 2 bases from V and 3 bases from J, with 12 bases between. The CDR3 extends over 16 amino acids. CDR1 is SGHRS, CDR2 YFSETQ, per germline. This chain's CDR3 is CASSFSGAGGANVLTF. CDR3 nucleotide sequence: TGCGCCAGCAGCTTCTCGGGGGCGGGTGGGGCCAACGTCCTGACTTTC.

The chain carries TRBV25-1 and TRBJ2-7; no firm D call. Germline values: CDR1 MGHDK, CDR2 SYGVNS. Trimming took off 4 bases at V and 6 bases at J, with 16 bases between the two ends. This CDR3 comprises 14 residues. The CDR3 here is CASSASGFTGEQYF. CDR3 nucleotide sequence: TGTGCCAGCAGTGCTTCCGGCTTTACGGGCGAGCAGTACTTC.

Here the CDR3 DNA reads TGTGCCAGCAGTCGACCGGGACAGGGGAAGGACGAGCAGTACTTC. Amino acids: CASSRPGQGKDEQYF. The V gene is TRBV28, the J gene TRBJ2-5; TRBD1 matches 10 bases. The DNA matches TRBJ2-7 better at its end, which makes the J call doubtful. This CDR3 is 15 amino acids long. In germline, CDR1 is MDHEN, CDR2 SYDVKM.

The chain joins TRBV7-2 to TRBJ1-1, with D tentatively TRBD1 (6 bases). Per germline, CDR1 SGHTA and CDR2 FQGNSA. V gave up 3 bases and J gave up 0 bases, with 8 bases separating them. The CDR3 has 14 residues. The CDR3: CASSFGQMNTEAFF. The CDR3 nucleotides are TGTGCCAGCAGCTTTGGACAGATGAACACTGAAGCTTTCTTT.

This chain uses TRBV5-6 with TRBJ1-4; D is unclear. V was shortened by 5 bases and J by 3 bases, with 14 bases between the two germline ends. Germline values: CDR1 SGHDT, CDR2 YYEEEE. The length of the CDR3 is 15 residues. The CDR3 region has the DNA TGTGCCAGCAGTAGCACCTGGGGTGCTAATGAAAAACTGTTTTTT. Protein product: CASSSTWGANEKLFF. Together with reference TRBV5-6 and TRBJ1-4, the CDR3 gives the full variable domain: DAGVTQSPTHLIKTRGQQVTLRCSPKSGHDTVSWYQQALGQGPQFIFQYYEEEERQRGNFPDRFSGHQFPNYSSELNVNALLLGDSALYLCASSSTWGANEKLFFGSGTQLSVL.

In this sample, this clone turned up once. The chain has TRBV27 and TRBJ1-5, with 8 positions matching TRBD1. The CDR3 loop spans 16 amino acids. Germline V CDR1 and CDR2: MNHEY, SMNVEV (reference sequence). V gave up 0 bases and J gave up 5 bases; unmatched junction bases: 6. The CDR3 sequence is CASSLSRQGAHQPQHF. Written as DNA, the CDR3 is TGTGCCAGCAGTTTATCGAGGCAGGGGGCACATCAGCCCCAGCATTTT.

Relative to its sample, this clone is medium-sized (0.01 to 0.1%). This chain connects TRBV2 to TRBJ2-2, with 7 bases matching TRBD1. V was clipped by 6 bases and J by 0 bases; unmatched bases: 1. This CDR3 contains 14 residues. Germline CDR1 is SNHLY and CDR2 is FYNNEI. The CDR3 DNA reads TGTGCCAGCAGGGACAGGCCGAACACCGGGGAGCTGTTTTTT. Translating it yields CASRDRPNTGELFF.

V is TRBV11-2 and J is TRBJ2-1; D may be TRBD1 or TRBD2 (6 bases each). The CDR3 covers 15 residues. Germline CDR1 reads SGHAT; CDR2 reads FQNNGV. Trimming pared 2 bases from V and 3 bases from J, leaving 11 bases between. Written as DNA, the CDR3 is TGTGCCAGCAGCTTAAGGGGGGTCGACTACAATGAGCAGTTCTTC. Translated: CASSLRGVDYNEQFF. Variable domain in full (rest from reference TRBV11-2 and TRBJ2-1): EAGVAQSPRYKIIEKRQSVAFWCNPISGHATLYWYQQILGQGPKLLIQFQNNGVVDDSQLPKDRFSAERLKGVDSTLKIQPAKLEDSAVYLCASSLRGVDYNEQFFGPGTRLTVL.

The chain links TRBV29-1 to TRBJ1-1; D is uncertain. V lost 5 bases to trimming and J lost 1 base, with 17 bases between them. CDR3 length: 15 residues. The V gene's germline CDR1 is SQVTM and CDR2 ANQGSEA. The CDR3 DNA sequence: TGCAGCGTTCTCGACGGGGAAATAACGAACACTGAAGCTTTCTTT. Residues: CSVLDGEITNTEAFF.

The chain has TRBV30 and TRBJ1-5; D is undetermined. CDR1 is GTSNPN, CDR2 SVGIG, per germline (reference sequence). The CDR3 length is 13 residues. V lost 3 bases and J 6 bases, leaving 12 bases between the germline ends. CDR3 residues: CAWSPPPGQPQHF. CDR3 DNA sequence: TGTGCCTGGAGCCCTCCCCCCGGTCAGCCCCAGCATTTT.

The chain is built from TRBV2 and TRBJ2-1; D gene unclear. Looked up from germline, CDR1 is SNHLY and CDR2 is FYNNEI. V lost 7 bases to trimming and J lost 10 bases, with 17 bases between them. This CDR3 comprises 13 residues. CDR3 sequence: CASKARPGREQFF. CDR3 coding DNA: TGTGCCAGCAAGGCTAGGCCGGGTAGGGAGCAGTTCTTC.

A few counts support this clone. In the same sample, other DNA sequences code for this CDR3. J is TRBJ1-2 and V is TRBV6-1; D is uncertain. V shed 3 bases and J shed 4 bases, with 6 bases lying between them. Germline CDR1 MNHNS, CDR2 SASEGT. The CDR3 sequence is 12 residues long. The CDR3 DNA is TGTGCCAGCAGTGAGGGCAGCTATGGCTACACCTTC. Translating gives CASSEGSYGYTF.

This chain connects TRBV5-4 to TRBJ2-1; weak D call: TRBD2 (5 bases). V was trimmed by 0 bases and J by 3 bases, leaving 7 bases between them. Per the germline V gene, CDR1 is SGHNT and CDR2 is YYREEE (reference sequence). CDR3 length equals 14 residues. CDR3 sequence: CASSLDGSYNEQFF. For the CDR3, the DNA is TGTGCCAGCAGCTTGGATGGGAGCTACAATGAGCAGTTCTTC. Drawing the rest from reference TRBV5-4 and TRBJ2-1, the complete variable domain is ETGVTQSPTHLIKTRGQQVTLRCSSQSGHNTVSWYQQALGQGPQFIFQYYREEENGRGNFPPRFSGLQFPNYSSELNVNALELDDSALYLCASSLDGSYNEQFFGPGTRLTVL.